A single sample gave rise to the 24 T cell receptor beta chains below, sequenced in a study of technical replicates of blood from several donors. Clones were sequenced by immunoSEQ multiplex PCR, and TCRdb holds only the in-frame ones, with some missing. The sample has approximately 65,000 clones, approximately 86% seen once. Sequencing was done on a sample of PBMCs. These receptors originate from a human donor in good health. Some clones in this sample may be carry-over from other donors' samples.

This chain connects TRBV7-2 to TRBJ2-7; D might be TRBD2 (5 bases). CDR1 is SGHTA, CDR2 FQGNSA, per germline. The V gene lost 1 base and the J gene lost 0 bases, with 13 bases spanning the gap. CDR3 length: 16 residues. DNA of the CDR3: TGTGCCAGCAGCTTAGGGGGAGCAGACTTCTCCTACGAGCAGTACTTC. Protein product: CASSLGGADFSYEQYF.

The chain links TRBV5-1 to TRBJ2-7; no firm D call. The germline CDR1 and CDR2 sequences are SGHRS and YFSETQ. The CDR3 has 11 residues. Trimming removed 0 bases at V and 6 bases at J, with 4 bases between. The CDR3 nucleotides read TGCGCCAGCAGCTTGGCCGGCGAGCAGTACTTC. Its translation is CASSLAGEQYF.

The sample holds one count of this clone. The chain joins TRBV29-1 to TRBJ2-7, with 8 bases lining up with TRBD2. CDR3 length equals 14 residues. Germline loops: CDR1 SQVTM, CDR2 ANQGSEA. V shed 4 bases and J 0 bases; nucleotides not matched to a gene: 5. CDR3 coding DNA: TGCAGCGTTGGGTTTAGCGGGGCCTCCTACGAGCAGTACTTC. This translates into CSVGFSGASYEQYF.

The gene calls are TRBV4-1 and TRBJ1-5; D perhaps matches TRBD1 (5 bases). V dropped 2 bases and J dropped 0 bases, with 14 bases sitting between them. Per the germline V gene, CDR1 is MGHRA and CDR2 is YSYEKL. The CDR3 spans 17 residues. CDR3 coding DNA: TGCGCCAGCAGCCAACACCCCGGGGGGATTAGCAATCAGCCCCAGCATTTT. This translates into CASSQHPGGISNQPQHF.

Sample share makes this clone medium-sized. The chain has TRBV6-4 and TRBJ2-3; 11 bases agree with TRBD2. Per germline, CDR1 MRHNA and CDR2 SNTAGT. With 4 bases clipped from V and 2 bases from J, the junction kept 5 bases outside the gene matches. The CDR3 is made up of 16 amino acids. The CDR3 spells CASSVGTSGHTDTQYF. The CDR3 DNA is TGTGCCAGCAGTGTAGGGACTAGCGGCCACACAGATACGCAGTATTTT.

The genes are TRBV4-3 and TRBJ2-7; 9 nucleotides align to TRBD2. Germline V lookup: CDR1 LGHNA, CDR2 YSLEER. CDR3 size: 14 residues. V lost 4 bases, J lost 1 base, and 2 bases stayed unmatched. CDR3: CASSRTSESYEQYF. The CDR3 nucleotides are TGCGCCAGCAGCCGGACTAGCGAGTCCTACGAGCAGTACTTC.

The chain employs TRBV7-2 and TRBJ1-5; 7 bases agree with TRBD1. J was trimmed by 4 bases and V by 5 bases; bases with no gene match: 11. The CDR3 consists of 16 residues. Germline CDR1 and CDR2: SGHTA and FQGNSA. CDR3 loop: CASSATRDSYNQPQHF. The CDR3 coding sequence is TGTGCCAGCAGCGCCACCCGGGACAGCTATAATCAGCCCCAGCATTTT.

V is TRBV5-1 and J is TRBJ1-6; 8 nucleotides match TRBD1. After removal of 3 bases from V and 8 bases from J, the junction contained 7 bases not matched to a gene. Germline CDR1 and CDR2: SGHRS and YFSETQ. CDR3 length: 15 residues. Written as DNA, the CDR3 is TGCGCCAGCAGCTATTCTAACAGGGGGGATTCACCCCTCCACTTT. Translated: CASSYSNRGDSPLHF.

The CDR3 protein is CASSIEPVGVRTEAFF. CDR3 in DNA: TGTGCCAGTAGTATAGAACCGGTCGGGGTCAGGACTGAAGCTTTCTTT. The chain uses TRBV19 and TRBJ1-1; D remains unclear. This CDR3 is 16 amino acids long. The germline V and J ends were trimmed by 0 bases and 5 bases, with 16 bases remaining between them. From germline, CDR1 is LNHDA and CDR2 SQIVND (reference sequence).

This clone was picked up one time. The chain couples TRBV5-1 to TRBJ1-1; 7 bases fit TRBD1. The CDR3 spans 19 residues. In germline, CDR1 is SGHRS, CDR2 YFSETQ. The junction had 14 bases not matched to a gene; V was cut back by 0 bases and J by 0 bases. The CDR3 DNA reads TGCGCCAGCAGCTTGGTATGGTGGACAGGAAGGTTAGTGAACACTGAAGCTTTCTTT. Protein sequence: CASSLVWWTGRLVNTEAFF.

In the case of this clone: The junction departs from the called germline gene at one end, perhaps through a read error. The chain has TRBV5-6 and TRBJ1-2; TRBD1 matches at 7 bases. This CDR3 spans 14 amino acids. The V gene's germline CDR1 is SGHDT and CDR2 YYEEEE. CDR3 residues: CASSKQPGQWTDAF. The CDR3 region has the DNA TGTGCCAGCAGCAAACAACCGGGACAGTGGACAGACGCCTTC.

The chain recombines TRBV19 with TRBJ1-5, with TRBD1 as a possible D gene (5 bases). Germline CDR1 LNHDA, CDR2 SQIVND (reference sequence). CDR3 length: 18 residues. Trimming shortened V by 8 bases and J by 5 bases, and 28 bases separated the two germline ends. The CDR3 is CASGLAGTRTGGDQPQHF. The DNA for the CDR3 is TGTGCCAGTGGCCTAGCAGGGACCAGGACCGGCGGGGATCAGCCCCAGCATTTT.

The chain carries TRBV27 and TRBJ1-2, with D hard to call. The CDR3 is made up of 14 amino acids. V dropped 3 bases and J dropped 7 bases, with 15 bases sitting between them. Germline CDR1 and CDR2: MNHEY and SMNVEV (reference sequence). CDR3 in DNA: TGTGCCAGCAGTTTTCGGGCTCTAGAGGGTGGCTACACCTTC. Translated, it gives CASSFRALEGGYTF.

V is TRBV7-2 and J is TRBJ2-1, with D maybe TRBD2 (5 bases). V lost 8 bases and J lost 9, with 20 bases in between. This CDR3 has 14 residues. Germline V gives CDR1 SGHTA, CDR2 FQGNSA. CDR3 bases: TGTGCCAGCTTGAATATCCCGGAGGCAGGTGAGCAGTTCTTC. It specifies CASLNIPEAGEQFF.

This chain links TRBV5-4 with TRBJ2-7; 9 positions agree with TRBD1. Germline V CDR1 and CDR2: SGHNT, YYREEE (reference sequence). Trimming took 4 bases from V and 6 from J; bases not matched to a gene: 5. The CDR3 runs to 13 residues. CDR3 sequence (DNA): TGTGCCAGCAGCCACGACAGGGGGGGCGAGCAGTACTTC. As protein: CASSHDRGGEQYF.

This chain joins TRBV29-1 and TRBJ1-1, with 7 bases lining up with TRBD1. Trimming removed 5 bases from V and 6 bases from J; junction bases left unmatched: 12. This CDR3 comprises 14 residues. Germline lookup yields CDR1 SQVTM and CDR2 ANQGSEA. Here the CDR3 reads CSVNRGGVEAEAFF. CDR3 sequence (DNA): TGCAGCGTTAACAGGGGTGGAGTGGAGGCTGAAGCTTTCTTT.

The V call is TRBV19, the J call TRBJ1-6; 9 nucleotides match TRBD1. After removal of 3 bases from V and 8 bases from J, the junction contained 2 bases not matched to a gene. The germline V gene has CDR1 LNHDA and CDR2 SQIVND (reference sequence). There are 14 residues in the CDR3. The CDR3 region has the DNA TGTGCCAGTAGTATGGACAGGGGCGATTCACCCCTCCACTTT. It encodes CASSMDRGDSPLHF.

The rearrangement uses TRBV10-3 and TRBJ1-2; 10 positions match TRBD1. The CDR3 length is 12 residues. V shed 11 bases, J shed 5 bases, and the junction held 5 bases outside the gene matches. The germline CDR1 and CDR2 sequences are ENHRY and SYGVKD. Here the CDR3 DNA reads TGTGCCGCTAGGGGACAGGGGTATGGCTACACCTTC. Its protein product is CAARGQGYGYTF.

The rearrangement joins TRBV5-5 to TRBJ2-1; tentatively, D is TRBD2 (6 bases). CDR1 and CDR2 (germline): SGHKS, YYEKEE (reference sequence). The V end was cut by 4 bases, the J end by 4 bases, with 15 bases between. This CDR3 is built from 15 residues. The CDR3 DNA reads as TGTGCCAGCAGCCGGAATTGGGCGGGGTACAATGAGCAGTTCTTC. Protein product: CASSRNWAGYNEQFF.

The chain is built from TRBV5-1 and TRBJ2-1; 12 nucleotides line up with TRBD1. CDR1 and CDR2 from the germline V gene are SGHRS and YFSETQ. The J segment lost 6 bases and the V segment lost 4 bases, leaving 5 bases of the junction unmatched. The CDR3 has 15 residues. The chain's CDR3 is CASSMGQGAINEQFF. The CDR3 DNA sequence: TGCGCCAGCAGCATGGGACAGGGGGCGATCAATGAGCAGTTCTTC.

In its sample, this clone was seen a few times. The chain has TRBV30 and TRBJ1-1; 7 nucleotides line up with TRBD1. This CDR3 has 11 amino acids. J lost 7 bases, V lost 5 bases, and 4 bases had no gene match. Germline V CDR1 and CDR2: GTSNPN, SVGIG (reference sequence). Here the CDR3 DNA reads TGTGCCTGGGGCCGGGACAGTGAAGCTTTCTTT. Translated: CAWGRDSEAFF.

The V and J genes are TRBV6-5 and TRBJ1-4, with no clear D. The CDR3 is 11 amino acids. Trimming cost V 5 bases and J 8 bases, with 6 bases left between them. Germline V lookup: CDR1 MNHEY, CDR2 SVGAGI. CDR3 DNA: TGTGCCAGCAGTAACCGGGAAAAACTGTTTTTT. Translating it yields CASSNREKLFF.

The genes are TRBV5-6 and TRBJ1-1; a possible D gene is TRBD1 (6 bases). The CDR3 is 16 amino acids. Germline assignment: CDR1 SGHDT and CDR2 YYEEEE. V dropped 1 base and J dropped 3 bases, with 16 bases sitting between them. CDR3 amino acids: CASSLFRGRFDTEAFF. The CDR3 coding sequence is TGTGCCAGCAGCTTGTTCAGGGGCCGGTTTGACACTGAAGCTTTCTTT.

This clone was seen only once. The V and J genes are TRBV7-2 and TRBJ2-7; 7 bases match TRBD1. With V trimmed by 5 bases and J by 3 bases, 4 bases remained unmatched. The CDR3 runs to 13 residues. Germline CDR1 SGHTA, CDR2 FQGNSA. CDR3 coding DNA: TGTGCCAGCAGCCCCTCAGGGGGCTACGAGCAGTACTTC. Translation: CASSPSGGYEQYF.